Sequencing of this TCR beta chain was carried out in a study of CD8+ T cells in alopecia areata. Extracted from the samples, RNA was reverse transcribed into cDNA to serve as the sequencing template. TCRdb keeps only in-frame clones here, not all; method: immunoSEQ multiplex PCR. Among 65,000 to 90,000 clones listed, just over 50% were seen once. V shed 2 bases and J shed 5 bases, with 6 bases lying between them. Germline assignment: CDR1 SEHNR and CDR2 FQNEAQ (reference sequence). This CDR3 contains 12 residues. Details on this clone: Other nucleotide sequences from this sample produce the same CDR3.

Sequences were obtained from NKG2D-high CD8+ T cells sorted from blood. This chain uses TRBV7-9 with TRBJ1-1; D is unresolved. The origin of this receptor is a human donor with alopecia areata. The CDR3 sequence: CASSLLGTEAFF. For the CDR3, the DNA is TGTGCCAGCAGCTTATTAGGTACTGAAGCTTTCTTT.